This T cell receptor beta chain was identified during a study of blood T cell repertoires in COVID-19. Study overall: T cells, B-cell-depleted T cells, or PBMCs provided the cDNA or gDNA that served as material.

As regards this clone: The same CDR3 arises from other DNA sequences in this sample as well.

Clones were read by immunoSEQ multiplex PCR, and TCRdb kept only the in-frame ones, dropping some. The table has roughly 280,000 clones, more than 85% seen once; the top ten hold approximately 3%. Living in 24 US areas, the participants were between roughly 18 and 89 years of age. The CDR3 is 13 amino acids. The germline V and J ends were trimmed by 0 bases and 4 bases, with 7 bases remaining between them. Germline lookup yields CDR1 SGDLS and CDR2 YYNGEE. This receptor was obtained from a man in his forties who had been exposed to COVID-19. Material for sequencing was PBMCs or T cells enriched from blood (not recorded which). V gene TRBV9 combines with J gene TRBJ2-5; D is unresolved. CDR3 sequence: CASSVAPGETQYF. CDR3 sequence (DNA): TGTGCCAGCAGCGTAGCTCCAGGAGAGACCCAGTACTTC.